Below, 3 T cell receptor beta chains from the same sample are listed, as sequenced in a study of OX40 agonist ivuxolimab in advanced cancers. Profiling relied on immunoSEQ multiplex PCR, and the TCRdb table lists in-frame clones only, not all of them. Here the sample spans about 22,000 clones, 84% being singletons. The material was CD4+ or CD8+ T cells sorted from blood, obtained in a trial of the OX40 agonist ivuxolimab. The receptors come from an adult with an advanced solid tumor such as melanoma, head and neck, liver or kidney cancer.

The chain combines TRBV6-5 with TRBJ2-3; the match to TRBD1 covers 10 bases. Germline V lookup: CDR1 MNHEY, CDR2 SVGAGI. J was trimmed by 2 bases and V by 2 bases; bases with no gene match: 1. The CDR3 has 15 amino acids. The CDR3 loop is CASSYGTGDTDTQYF. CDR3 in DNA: TGTGCCAGCAGTTACGGGACAGGGGACACAGATACGCAGTATTTT.

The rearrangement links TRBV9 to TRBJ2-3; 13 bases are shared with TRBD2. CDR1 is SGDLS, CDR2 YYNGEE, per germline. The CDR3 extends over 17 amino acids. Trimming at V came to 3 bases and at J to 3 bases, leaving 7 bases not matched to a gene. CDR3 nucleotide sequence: TGTGCCAGCAGCGCCCGGACTAGCGGGGGAGGAACAGATACGCAGTATTTT. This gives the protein CASSARTSGGGTDTQYF.

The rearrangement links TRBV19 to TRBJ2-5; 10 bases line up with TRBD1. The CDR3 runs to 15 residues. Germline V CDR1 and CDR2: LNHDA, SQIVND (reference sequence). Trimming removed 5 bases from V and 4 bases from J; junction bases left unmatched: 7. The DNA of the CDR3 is TGTGCCAGTAGTGTGGACAGGGGGTCAGGAGAGACCCAGTACTTC. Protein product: CASSVDRGSGETQYF.